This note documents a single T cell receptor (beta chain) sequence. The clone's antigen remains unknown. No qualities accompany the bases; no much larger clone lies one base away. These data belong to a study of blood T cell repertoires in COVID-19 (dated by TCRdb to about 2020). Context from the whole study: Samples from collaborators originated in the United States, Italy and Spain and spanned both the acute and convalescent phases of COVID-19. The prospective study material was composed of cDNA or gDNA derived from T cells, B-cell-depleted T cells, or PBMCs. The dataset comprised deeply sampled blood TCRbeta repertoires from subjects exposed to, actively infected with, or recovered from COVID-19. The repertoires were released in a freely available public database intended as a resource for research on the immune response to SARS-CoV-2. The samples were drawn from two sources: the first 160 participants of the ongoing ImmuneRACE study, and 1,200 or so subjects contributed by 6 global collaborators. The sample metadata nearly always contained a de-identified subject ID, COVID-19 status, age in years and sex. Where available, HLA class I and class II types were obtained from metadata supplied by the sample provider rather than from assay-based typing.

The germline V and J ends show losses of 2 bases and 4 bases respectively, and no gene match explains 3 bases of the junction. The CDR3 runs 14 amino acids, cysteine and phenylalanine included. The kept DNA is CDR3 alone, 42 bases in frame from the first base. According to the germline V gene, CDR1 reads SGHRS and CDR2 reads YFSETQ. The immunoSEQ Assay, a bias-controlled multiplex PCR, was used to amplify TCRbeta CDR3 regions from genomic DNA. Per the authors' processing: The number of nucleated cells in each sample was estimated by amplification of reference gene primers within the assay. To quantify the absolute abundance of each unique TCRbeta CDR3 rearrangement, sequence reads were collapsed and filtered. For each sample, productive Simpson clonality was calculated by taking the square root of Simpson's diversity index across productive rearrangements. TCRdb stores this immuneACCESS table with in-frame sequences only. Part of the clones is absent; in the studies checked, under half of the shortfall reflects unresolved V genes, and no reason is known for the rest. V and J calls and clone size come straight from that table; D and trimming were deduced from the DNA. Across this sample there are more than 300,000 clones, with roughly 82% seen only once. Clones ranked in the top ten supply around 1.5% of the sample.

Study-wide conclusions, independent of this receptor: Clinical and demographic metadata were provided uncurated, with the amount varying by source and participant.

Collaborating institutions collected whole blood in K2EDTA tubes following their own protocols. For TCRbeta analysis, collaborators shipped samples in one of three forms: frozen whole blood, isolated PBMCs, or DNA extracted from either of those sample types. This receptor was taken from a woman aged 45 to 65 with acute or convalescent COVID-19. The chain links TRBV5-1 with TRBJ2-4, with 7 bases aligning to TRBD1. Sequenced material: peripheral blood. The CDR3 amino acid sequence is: CASSLGTEKNIQYF. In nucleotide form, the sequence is TGCGCCAGCAGCTTAGGGACAGAGAAAAACATTCAGTACTTC.